These 26 T cell receptor beta chains were sequenced from one sample in a study of blood T cell repertoires in COVID-19. TCRdb's copy holds only in-frame clones and misses some; the assay was immunoSEQ multiplex PCR. This sample carries 200,000 to 250,000 clones, 80% to 90% of them seen once, and the ten largest clones take 0.85% to 1%. The sequencing input was peripheral blood. These receptors originate from a man in his forties with acute or convalescent COVID-19.

As concerns this clone: Mismatch with germline at one junction end may stem from a read error. This chain links TRBV6-5 with TRBJ2-7; D is possibly TRBD1 (6 bases). This CDR3 is 13 amino acids long. Germline assignment: CDR1 MNHEY and CDR2 SVGAGI. The CDR3 loop is CASSTGSARAVDF. DNA for the CDR3: TGTGCCAGCTCGACAGGTTCCGCTCGAGCAGTGGACTTC.

For the CDR3, the DNA is TGTGCCAGCAGTGACGTACAGGGGGTAGCCTACAATGAGCAGTTCTTC. This translates into CASSDVQGVAYNEQFF. The gene calls are TRBV5-4 and TRBJ2-1; 8 nucleotides line up with TRBD1. The CDR3 extends over 16 amino acids. Germline V gene lookup returns CDR1 SGHNT and CDR2 YYREEE (reference sequence). Trimming cost V 5 bases and J 2 bases; bases outside gene matches: 9.

This clone appeared a single time. The sample carries other DNA sequences with the same CDR3. The V gene is TRBV7-9, the J gene TRBJ1-1, with no clear D. CDR1 and CDR2 from the germline V gene are SEHNR and FQNEAQ (reference sequence). The CDR3 sequence is 13 residues long. V gave up 6 bases and J gave up 0 bases, with 8 bases separating them. CDR3 nucleotides: TGTGCCAGCAGTCTCGACATGAACACTGAAGCTTTCTTT. Its protein product is CASSLDMNTEAFF.

The V call is TRBV27, the J call TRBJ1-5; possible D gene TRBD1, 5 bases. Trimming removed 5 bases at V and 1 base at J, with 21 bases between. The CDR3 has 18 amino acids. Germline V lookup: CDR1 MNHEY, CDR2 SMNVEV (reference sequence). The CDR3 DNA sequence: TGTGCCAGCAGTCCCGCACCCTCCAGGGTTTACAGCAATCAGCCCCAGCATTTT. It translates to CASSPAPSRVYSNQPQHF.

This chain connects TRBV4-2 to TRBJ2-5; D is perhaps TRBD2 (6 bases). Trimming cost V 0 bases and J 2 bases, with 10 bases left between them. The CDR3 has 15 residues. Germline values: CDR1 LGHNA, CDR2 YNFKEQ. The CDR3 here is CASSQDWGEQETQYF. The DNA for the CDR3 is TGTGCCAGCAGCCAAGATTGGGGGGAACAAGAGACCCAGTACTTC.

The J gene is TRBJ2-1, the V gene TRBV27, with D possibly TRBD1 on 6 matching bases. Germline CDR1 and CDR2: MNHEY and SMNVEV (reference sequence). The CDR3 is 12 amino acids. Deletions cut 8 bases from V and 3 bases from J, with 8 bases between. CDR3: CASSDSYNEQFF. DNA of the CDR3: TGTGCCAGCTCGGACAGCTACAATGAGCAGTTCTTC.

A few counts support this clone. The chain couples TRBV25-1 to TRBJ1-6; 7 nucleotides agree with TRBD1. Germline trimming cut 3 bases from V and 6 bases from J; bases unmatched to any gene: 8. Germline CDR1 is MGHDK and CDR2 is SYGVNS. CDR3 length: 16 residues. CDR3 residues: CASSDTRDSFNSPLHF. CDR3 DNA: TGTGCCAGCAGTGATACCCGGGACAGTTTTAATTCACCCCTCCACTTT.

This chain connects TRBV30 to TRBJ1-3; 10 bases are shared with TRBD1. CDR1 and CDR2 from the germline V gene are GTSNPN and SVGIG (reference sequence). The junction had 2 bases not matched to a gene; V was cut back by 5 bases and J by 4 bases. The CDR3 totals 13 residues. CDR3 region: CAWGTGAGNTIYF. The CDR3 coding sequence is TGTGCCTGGGGGACAGGGGCAGGAAACACCATATATTTT.

The chain carries TRBV7-8 and TRBJ2-3; D remains ambiguous. The V and J ends lost 1 base and 0 bases respectively, with 8 bases between them. This CDR3 spans 15 amino acids. From germline, CDR1 is SGHVS and CDR2 FQNEAQ. The CDR3 sequence: CASSLGTASTDTQYF. The CDR3 DNA sequence: TGTGCCAGCAGCTTAGGTACAGCAAGCACAGATACGCAGTATTTT.

This chain uses TRBV28 with TRBJ1-1; D is perhaps TRBD1 (5 bases). Germline V gives CDR1 MDHEN, CDR2 SYDVKM. The CDR3 sequence is 13 residues long. With 5 bases removed from V and 6 bases from J, the gap between germline ends came to 13 bases. DNA of the CDR3: TGTGCCAGCAGTCCCCAGGGTGGCTCTGAAGCTTTCTTT. This sequence encodes CASSPQGGSEAFF.

Comment on this clone: The junction and the germline gene differ at one end; a read error may be behind it. This rearrangement joins TRBV27 to TRBJ2-1, with D possibly matching TRBD2 (6 bases). This CDR3 contains 8 residues. The germline gives CDR1 MNHEY, CDR2 SMNVEV (reference sequence). The CDR3 region has the DNA TGCGACCGGGGGGAGCAGTTCTTC. This gives the protein CDRGEQFF.

This chain connects TRBV5-1 to TRBJ1-4; tentative D call: TRBD1 (5 bases). Germline V CDR1 and CDR2: SGHRS, YFSETQ. CDR3 size: 14 residues. With 2 bases removed from V and 5 bases from J, the gap between germline ends came to 10 bases. This chain's CDR3 is CASSFGGLNEKLFF. CDR3 sequence (DNA): TGCGCCAGCAGCTTCGGGGGATTGAATGAAAAACTGTTTTTT.

This clone was picked up a small number of times. The chain has TRBV27 and TRBJ1-1; no firm D call. V gave up 0 bases and J gave up 0 bases, with 8 bases separating them. CDR3 size: 15 residues. Germline-derived CDR1 and CDR2 are MNHEY and SMNVEV (reference sequence). DNA of the CDR3: TGTGCCAGCAGTTTATCGCGAGATATGAACACTGAAGCTTTCTTT. This sequence encodes CASSLSRDMNTEAFF.

The chain links TRBV6-5 to TRBJ1-6; 10 bases line up with TRBD1. The V and J ends lost 5 bases and 16 bases, in that order; junction bases with no gene match: 11. Germline-derived CDR1 and CDR2 are MNHEY and SVGAGI. The CDR3 has 14 amino acids. CDR3 loop: CASSQDRGNRPLHF. The CDR3 bases are TGTGCCAGCAGTCAGGACAGGGGGAATAGGCCTCTCCACTTT.

CDR3 DNA: TGTGCCACCAGTGATTCAACAACAGGGGCCAATCAGCCCCAGCATTTT. It is translated as CATSDSTTGANQPQHF. The chain joins TRBV24-1 to TRBJ1-5; 7 bases are shared with TRBD1. J was trimmed by 3 bases and V by 2 bases; bases with no gene match: 6. Per the germline V gene, CDR1 is KGHDR and CDR2 is SFDVKD. The CDR3 contains 16 residues.

The V call is TRBV19, the J call TRBJ2-7; D is possibly TRBD1 (5 bases). This CDR3 contains 15 residues. V was clipped by 5 bases and J by 3 bases, with 17 bases between them. CDR1 and CDR2 from the germline V gene are LNHDA and SQIVND (reference sequence). DNA for the CDR3: TGTGCCAGTAGTCCCTCAGGGTACAACCGCTACGAGCAGTACTTC. Its translation: CASSPSGYNRYEQYF. The full variable domain, rest sourced from reference TRBV19 and TRBJ2-7, is DGGITQSPKYLFRKEGQNVTLSCEQNLNHDAMYWYRQDPGQGLRLIYYSQIVNDFQKGDIAEGYSVSREKKESFPLTVTSAQKNPTAFYLCASSPSGYNRYEQYFGPGTRLTVT.

The genes are TRBV5-1 and TRBJ2-6; 9 bases map to TRBD2. Germline CDR1 reads SGHRS; CDR2 reads YFSETQ. This CDR3 region has 17 residues. V shed 4 bases and J 0 bases; nucleotides not matched to a gene: 5. The CDR3 sequence: CASSGRGGASGANVLTF. In DNA, the CDR3 is TGCGCCAGCAGCGGTCGCGGGGGGGCCTCTGGGGCCAACGTCCTGACTTTC.

Only a few counts were recorded for this clone. The rearrangement joins TRBV28 to TRBJ2-5, with a weak D call TRBD2 (7 bases). Trimming shortened V by 1 base and J by 4 bases, and 10 bases separated the two germline ends. Germline CDR1 is MDHEN and CDR2 is SYDVKM. There are 14 residues in the CDR3. The CDR3 reads CASSLFRGGETQYF. As DNA, the CDR3 is TGTGCCAGCAGTTTATTTAGGGGGGGAGAGACCCAGTACTTC.

V usage is TRBV11-3 and J usage is TRBJ2-3; TRBD2 matches at 8 bases. The CDR3 spans 16 residues. Per germline, CDR1 SGHNT and CDR2 YENEEA. J lost 2 bases, V lost 5 bases, and 9 bases had no gene match. The CDR3: CASSRGGDTYTDTQYF. As DNA, the CDR3 is TGTGCCAGCAGCCGGGGGGGTGACACCTACACAGATACGCAGTATTTT. The full variable domain, rest sourced from reference TRBV11-3 and TRBJ2-3, is EAGVVQSPRYKIIEKKQPVAFWCNPISGHNTLYWYLQNLGQGPELLIRYENEEAVDDSQLPKDRFSAERLKGVDSTLKIQPAELGDSAVYLCASSRGGDTYTDTQYFGPGTRLTVL.

This chain links TRBV30 with TRBJ1-2, with D possibly matching TRBD1 (5 bases). Germline CDR1 is GTSNPN and CDR2 is SVGIG (reference sequence). Trimming stripped 3 bases from V and 8 bases from J, with 13 bases between. The length of the CDR3 is 12 residues. CDR3 region: CAWSPWGGGYTF. CDR3 DNA sequence: TGTGCCTGGAGCCCCTGGGGGGGAGGCTACACCTTC. The full variable domain, with the rest looked up from reference TRBV30 and TRBJ1-2, is SQTIHQWPATLVQPVGSPLSLECTVEGTSNPNLYWYRQAAGRGLQLLFYSVGIGQISSEVPQNLSASRPQDRQFILSSKKLLLSDSGFYLCAWSPWGGGYTFGSGTRLTVV.

The rearrangement joins TRBV24-1 to TRBJ1-5, with TRBD1 matching over 7 bases. Germline-derived CDR1 and CDR2 are KGHDR and SFDVKD. With 9 bases clipped from V and 3 bases from J, the junction kept 7 bases outside the gene matches. CDR3 length equals 14 residues. The CDR3 spells CATGDSSFNQPQHF. The CDR3 DNA follows: TGTGCCACCGGGGACAGCTCGTTCAATCAGCCCCAGCATTTT.

The chain is built from TRBV4-1 and TRBJ2-2; the D gene is possibly TRBD2 (7 bases). The CDR3 runs 15 residues. Trimming left V 4 bases short and J 7 bases short, with 16 bases between. Germline V CDR1 and CDR2: MGHRA, YSYEKL. The CDR3 loop reads CASSLWGGYVGELFF. For the CDR3, the DNA is TGCGCCAGCAGCCTGTGGGGGGGCTACGTCGGGGAGCTGTTTTTT.

V usage is TRBV18 and J usage is TRBJ1-6; D gene uncertain. From germline, CDR1 is KGHSH and CDR2 LQKENI. The germline V and J ends were trimmed by 5 bases and 7 bases, with 9 bases remaining between them. The CDR3 contains 13 residues. The CDR3 loop is CASSMARNSPLHF. The CDR3 DNA reads as TGTGCCAGCTCAATGGCCCGAAATTCACCCCTCCACTTT.

This sequence joins TRBV3-1 (or the pseudogene TRBV3-2) and TRBJ1-1; 10 bases line up with TRBD1. CDR1 and CDR2 (germline): LGHDT, YNNKEL (reference sequence). This CDR3 has 15 residues. Germline trimming cut 4 bases from V and 4 bases from J; bases unmatched to any gene: 6. The CDR3 sequence: CASSPRQGAITEAFF. DNA of the CDR3: TGTGCCAGCAGCCCCCGACAGGGGGCTATCACTGAAGCTTTCTTT.

This sequence joins TRBV6-2 or TRBV6-3 and TRBJ2-7; D possibly corresponds to TRBD2 (5 bases). Germline assignment: CDR1 MNHEY and CDR2 SVGEGT. The CDR3 has 16 residues. V was cut by 0 bases and J by 2 bases, with 14 bases left in between. CDR3 sequence: CASSYSRSVTTYEQYF. For the CDR3, the DNA is TGTGCCAGCAGTTACTCGAGGTCTGTGACTACCTACGAGCAGTACTTC.

This clone has only a few counts. The gene calls are TRBV5-1 and TRBJ2-1; D gene ambiguous. This CDR3 comprises 14 residues. Trimming stripped 0 bases from V and 6 bases from J, with 10 bases between. The germline V gene has CDR1 SGHRS and CDR2 YFSETQ. DNA for the CDR3: TGCGCCAGCAGCTTGGCCGCCAGTCGCAATGAGCAGTTCTTC. It codes for CASSLAASRNEQFF.